These 20 T cell receptor beta chains share one sample of origin, sequenced in a study of cytomegalovirus exposure and HLA in healthy donors (dated by TCRdb to the late 2010s). To prepare the library, the immunoSEQ multiplex PCR assay was applied. For the multiplex PCR, a mixture combining 60 forward primers for TCR Vbeta segments and 13 reverse primers for TCR Jbeta segments was used. In its TCRdb copy, this immuneACCESS table keeps in-frame sequences only and misses some clones. Where compared with another copy, unresolved V genes explain less than half of these, and the others have no known cause. The sample includes 150,000 or so clones, with roughly four fifths observed a single time. Around 2.6% of the sample is held by the ten biggest clonotypes. The sample comprised PBMCs. These receptors were collected from a female donor in good health and CMV-seronegative.

This clone was seen just once. This chain uses TRBV5-1 with TRBJ2-7; 8 nucleotides align to TRBD2. V dropped 0 bases and J dropped 7; count of bases not matched to a gene: 9. Germline-derived CDR1 and CDR2 are SGHRS and YFSETQ. This CDR3 is built from 15 residues. In DNA, the CDR3 is TGCGCCAGCAGCTTGGCGCCAGCGGGAGAGGAAGAGCAGTACTTC. Amino acids: CASSLAPAGEEEQYF.

The chain joins TRBV6-5 to TRBJ2-2, with D perhaps matching TRBD2 (6 bases). V lost 0 bases to trimming and J lost 8 bases, with 16 bases between them. This CDR3 is 16 amino acids long. Germline V gene data show CDR1 as MNHEY and CDR2 as SVGAGI. This CDR3 is CASSYSSAGSDGELFF. The CDR3 DNA reads TGTGCCAGCAGTTACTCGAGTGCGGGAAGCGATGGGGAGCTGTTTTTT.

V is TRBV7-9 and J is TRBJ2-3; 7 bases are a match to TRBD2. CDR1 and CDR2 from the germline V gene are SEHNR and FQNEAQ (reference sequence). The trim removed 5 bases at V and 0 bases at J, leaving 11 bases unmatched. The CDR3 contains 17 residues. Written as DNA, the CDR3 is TGTGCCAGCAGCAATCTAAGACTAGCCCAAAGCACAGATACGCAGTATTTT. Its translation is CASSNLRLAQSTDTQYF. The whole variable domain, remainder taken from reference TRBV7-9 and TRBJ2-3, is DTGVSQNPRHKITKRGQNVTFRCDPISEHNRLYWYRQTLGQGPEFLTYFQNEAQLEKSRLLSDRFSAERPKGSFSTLEIQRTEQGDSAMYLCASSNLRLAQSTDTQYFGPGTRLTVL.

The rearrangement joins TRBV5-6 to TRBJ2-7; 11 bases are a match to TRBD1. The CDR3 has 15 amino acids. V was clipped by 4 bases and J by 2 bases; unmatched bases: 5. CDR1 is SGHDT and CDR2 is YYEEEE in the germline V gene. CDR3 sequence reads: CASSLPGQGAYEQYF. CDR3 nucleotides: TGTGCCAGCAGCCTTCCGGGACAGGGGGCCTACGAGCAGTACTTC.

The CDR3 DNA sequence: TGTGCCAGCAGCCCACTGCAAAGCACAGATACGCAGTATTTT. Its translation: CASSPLQSTDTQYF. J is TRBJ2-3 and V is TRBV28; D is uncertain. Trimming shortened V by 6 bases and J by 0 bases, and 10 bases separated the two germline ends. Per the germline V gene, CDR1 is MDHEN and CDR2 is SYDVKM. CDR3 length: 14 amino acids.

The rearrangement joins TRBV9 to TRBJ2-5; TRBD2 is a possible D gene (7 bases). CDR3 size: 15 residues. V lost 0 bases, J lost 9 bases, and 18 bases lay in between. Germline CDR1 and CDR2: SGDLS and YYNGEE. The chain's CDR3 is CASSVGGGPQGAQYF. The DNA of the CDR3 is TGTGCCAGCAGCGTAGGCGGGGGCCCCCAAGGGGCCCAGTACTTC.

This chain links TRBV6-4 with TRBJ1-2, with a tentative D call TRBD1 (5 bases). The CDR3 contains 14 residues. V lost 3 bases, J lost 8 bases, and 16 bases lay in between. CDR1 and CDR2 (germline): MRHNA, SNTAGT. The CDR3 spells CASSENRRARGYTF. DNA of the CDR3: TGTGCCAGCAGTGAAAATCGCAGGGCACGGGGCTACACCTTC.

CDR3 protein: CSVDGAGVTDTDTQYF. The DNA for the CDR3 is TGCAGCGTTGATGGCGCGGGAGTTACCGACACAGATACGCAGTATTTT. The V call is TRBV29-1, the J call TRBJ2-3; the match to TRBD2 covers 7 bases. With 3 bases clipped from V and 2 bases from J, the junction kept 11 bases outside the gene matches. Germline V gene sequence: CDR1 SQVTM, CDR2 ANQGSEA. The CDR3 consists of 16 residues.

The genes are TRBV7-9 and TRBJ1-6; D remains unclear. V lost 5 bases and J 4 bases, leaving 9 bases between the germline ends. CDR3 length equals 14 residues. CDR1 and CDR2 (germline): SEHNR, FQNEAQ (reference sequence). The CDR3 region has the DNA TGTGCCAGCAGCGCTAGGTCGTATAATTCACCCCTCCACTTT. It specifies CASSARSYNSPLHF. Supplemented by reference TRBV7-9 and TRBJ1-6, the full variable domain reads DTGVSQNPRHKITKRGQNVTFRCDPISEHNRLYWYRQTLGQGPEFLTYFQNEAQLEKSRLLSDRFSAERPKGSFSTLEIQRTEQGDSAMYLCASSARSYNSPLHFGNGTRLTVT.

This clone has a handful of counts. This chain connects TRBV6-7 to TRBJ2-7; D remains unclear. TRBV6-7 is an ORF, with its function uncertain. V lost 5 bases and J 4 bases, leaving 15 bases between the germline ends. This CDR3 contains 14 residues. This chain's CDR3 is CASSRLAVSYEQYF. The CDR3 DNA is TGTGCCAGCAGTCGCTTAGCTGTATCTTACGAGCAGTACTTC.

This chain connects TRBV5-5 to TRBJ2-1, with 7 positions matching TRBD2. The V gene end was trimmed by 4 bases and the J gene end by 6 bases; junction bases not matched to a gene: 7. The germline V gene encodes CDR1 SGHKS and CDR2 YYEKEE (reference sequence). This CDR3 contains 14 residues. CDR3 DNA: TGTGCCAGCAGCCCAACGACTAGCTTCAATGAGCAGTTCTTC. Translated: CASSPTTSFNEQFF.

The chain links TRBV30 to TRBJ2-5; D uncertain. Germline CDR1 reads GTSNPN; CDR2 reads SVGIG (reference sequence). The CDR3 has 10 residues. Trimming removed 3 bases from V and 5 bases from J, with 4 bases in between. CDR3 sequence reads: CAWRRETQYF. The CDR3 DNA is TGTGCCTGGAGGCGGGAGACCCAGTACTTC. Based on the CDR3 plus reference TRBV30 and TRBJ2-5, the full variable domain is SQTIHQWPATLVQPVGSPLSLECTVEGTSNPNLYWYRQAAGRGLQLLFYSVGIGQISSEVPQNLSASRPQDRQFILSSKKLLLSDSGFYLCAWRRETQYFGPGTRLLVL.

This clone has only one observation. The CDR3 bases are TGTGCCACCAGCGGAGGGATAAAAGCGGGAGTCGAGGAGACCCAGTACTTC. This sequence encodes CATSGGIKAGVEETQYF. The rearrangement links TRBV15 to TRBJ2-5; 8 positions agree with TRBD2. After removal of 5 bases from V and 5 bases from J, the junction contained 16 bases not matched to a gene. The CDR3 is 17 residues long. The germline V gene has CDR1 LNHNV and CDR2 YYDKDF (reference sequence).

This rearrangement joins TRBV7-8 to TRBJ2-1; 11 positions agree with TRBD2. The germline gives CDR1 SGHVS, CDR2 FQNEAQ. V gave up 4 bases and J gave up 3 bases; unmatched junction bases: 5. The CDR3 length is 16 residues. The CDR3 reads CASSSRTSGLYNEQFF. The CDR3 DNA is TGTGCCAGCAGCTCGAGGACTAGCGGGCTCTACAATGAGCAGTTCTTC.

The chain links TRBV2 to TRBJ2-5; 14 bases match TRBD2. Germline trimming cut 10 bases from V and 4 bases from J; bases unmatched to any gene: 11. The CDR3 covers 16 residues. CDR1 SNHLY and CDR2 FYNNEI come from the germline V gene. Written as DNA, the CDR3 is TGTGCCACTGGGACTAGCGGGGGAACCCTCGGAGAGACCCAGTACTTC. Residues: CATGTSGGTLGETQYF.

V and J are TRBV9 and TRBJ2-2; the match to TRBD2 covers 7 bases. The CDR3 contains 17 residues. In germline, CDR1 is SGDLS, CDR2 YYNGEE. The trim removed 0 bases at V and 5 bases at J, leaving 10 bases unmatched. The CDR3 DNA reads TGTGCCAGCAGCGTAGATGGGGGAGGGCCGGGAACCGGGGAGCTGTTTTTT. It encodes CASSVDGGGPGTGELFF.

This chain joins TRBV29-1 and TRBJ1-1, with a possible D match to TRBD1 (5 bases). Germline V CDR1 and CDR2: SQVTM, ANQGSEA. The CDR3 loop spans 15 amino acids. Deletions cut 2 bases from V and 1 base from J, with 14 bases between. The CDR3 DNA reads TGCAGCGTTGAAAAGGAGGGGAAGGGGAACACTGAAGCTTTCTTT. This gives the protein CSVEKEGKGNTEAFF.

The chain uses TRBV2 and TRBJ2-5; 14 bases map to TRBD2. Germline lookup yields CDR1 SNHLY and CDR2 FYNNEI. CDR3 length: 18 amino acids. After removal of 8 bases from V and 2 bases from J, the junction contained 13 bases not matched to a gene. CDR3 DNA: TGTGCCAGCGGCAGGGGACTAGCGGGAGCGAGACATCAAGAGACCCAGTACTTC. The encoded protein is CASGRGLAGARHQETQYF.

This chain connects TRBV28 to TRBJ1-5; D is possibly TRBD1 (5 bases). V dropped 3 bases and J dropped 5 bases, with 14 bases sitting between them. CDR1 is MDHEN and CDR2 is SYDVKM in the germline V gene. The CDR3 runs 15 residues. CDR3 bases: TGTGCCAGCAGTTTCGCCAGGGAATCCTATCAGCCCCAGCATTTT. Translating gives CASSFARESYQPQHF.

The J gene is TRBJ2-5, the V gene TRBV7-9; 8 nucleotides line up with TRBD2. The trim removed 5 bases at V and 5 bases at J, leaving 13 bases unmatched. CDR1 SEHNR and CDR2 FQNEAQ come from the germline V gene (reference sequence). The CDR3 runs to 16 residues. In nucleotides, the CDR3 is TGTGCCAGCAGCCAGGGGACTAGTGAGGGGTCGGAGACCCAGTACTTC. It is translated as CASSQGTSEGSETQYF.